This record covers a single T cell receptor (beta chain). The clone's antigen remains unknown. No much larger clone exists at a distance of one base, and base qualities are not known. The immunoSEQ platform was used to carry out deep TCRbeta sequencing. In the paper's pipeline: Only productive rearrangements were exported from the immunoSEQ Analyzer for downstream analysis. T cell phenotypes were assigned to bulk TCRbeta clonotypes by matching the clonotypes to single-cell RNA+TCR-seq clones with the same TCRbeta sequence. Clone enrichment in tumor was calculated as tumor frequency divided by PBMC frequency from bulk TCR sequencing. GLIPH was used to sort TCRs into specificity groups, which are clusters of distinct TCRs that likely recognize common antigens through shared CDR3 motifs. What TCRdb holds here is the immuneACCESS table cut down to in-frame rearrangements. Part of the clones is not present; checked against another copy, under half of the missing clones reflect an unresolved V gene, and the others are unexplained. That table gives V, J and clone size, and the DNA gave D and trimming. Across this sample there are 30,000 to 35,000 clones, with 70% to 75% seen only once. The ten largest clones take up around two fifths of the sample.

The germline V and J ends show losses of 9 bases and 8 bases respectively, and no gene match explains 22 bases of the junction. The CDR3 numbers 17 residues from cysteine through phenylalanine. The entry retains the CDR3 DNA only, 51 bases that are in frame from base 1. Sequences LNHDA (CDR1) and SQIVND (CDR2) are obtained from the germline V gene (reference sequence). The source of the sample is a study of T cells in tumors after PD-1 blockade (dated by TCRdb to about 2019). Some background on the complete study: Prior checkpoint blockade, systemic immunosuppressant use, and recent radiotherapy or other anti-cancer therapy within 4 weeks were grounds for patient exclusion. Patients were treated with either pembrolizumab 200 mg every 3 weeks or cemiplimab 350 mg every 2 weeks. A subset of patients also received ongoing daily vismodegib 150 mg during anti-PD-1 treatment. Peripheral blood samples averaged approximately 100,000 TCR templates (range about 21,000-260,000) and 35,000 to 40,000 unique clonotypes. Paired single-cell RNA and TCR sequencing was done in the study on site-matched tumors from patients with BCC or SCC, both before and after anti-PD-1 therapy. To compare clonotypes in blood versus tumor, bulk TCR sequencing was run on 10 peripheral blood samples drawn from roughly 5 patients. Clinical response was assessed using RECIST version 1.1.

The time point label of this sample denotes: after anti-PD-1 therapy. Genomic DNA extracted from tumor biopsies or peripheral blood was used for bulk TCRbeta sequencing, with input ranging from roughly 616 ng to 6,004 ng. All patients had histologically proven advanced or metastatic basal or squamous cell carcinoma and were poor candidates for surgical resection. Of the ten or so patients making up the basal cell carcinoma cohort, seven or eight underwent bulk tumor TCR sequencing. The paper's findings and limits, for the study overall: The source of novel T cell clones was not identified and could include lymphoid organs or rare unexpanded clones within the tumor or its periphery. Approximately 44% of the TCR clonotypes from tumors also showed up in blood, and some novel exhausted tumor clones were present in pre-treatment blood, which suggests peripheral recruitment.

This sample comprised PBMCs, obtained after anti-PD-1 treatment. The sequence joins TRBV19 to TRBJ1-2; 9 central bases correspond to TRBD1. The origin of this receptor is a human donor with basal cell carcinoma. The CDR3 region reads CASLMRESKDRGDGYTF. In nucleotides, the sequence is TGTGCCAGCCTCATGAGAGAAAGTAAGGACAGGGGAGACGGCTACACCTTC.